The entry below gives a single TCR beta chain sequence along with its context. The TCRbeta library was prepared with unique molecular identifiers. One entry per CDR3 protein, called by TCRdb with MiXCR from the PCR reads. The sample carries approximately 400,000 distinct CDR3 sequences, roughly a tenth recorded once. This sample stems from a study of T-cell reconstitution after alpha-beta-depleted transplantation in children. CDR1 and CDR2 from the germline V gene are ENHRY and SYGVKD. CDR3 length: 13 amino acids. V was pared by 10 bases and J by 5 bases, with 6 bases of the junction left unmatched. The V gene is TRBV10-3, the J gene TRBJ2-4, with 9 bases matching TRBD1. This specimen was PBMCs from the stem cell graft donor, taken from the stem cell graft. The clonotype comes from a human donor who donated a stem cell graft to a child with acute myeloid leukemia. CDR3 loop: CASGTGGQNIQYF. The DNA of the CDR3 is TGTGCCAGCGGAACAGGGGGCCAAAACATTCAGTACTTC.